This T cell receptor (beta chain) was retrieved from a study of Ad26.COV2.S vaccination and SARS-CoV-2 variants. About the research overall: COV1001, an Ad26.COV2.S trial, supplied this vaccine-arm donor.

Profiling relied on immunoSEQ multiplex PCR, and the TCRdb table lists in-frame clones only, not all of them. In the table there are about 680,000 clones, around 89% of which are singletons. Treatment in this sample: around 19 received Ad26.COV2.S at low or high dose, single or two shots; roughly 5 received placebo; per-sample allocation not given. Samples were taken on day 63 after the first vaccine or placebo injection. Trimming pared 3 bases from V and 2 bases from J, leaving 14 bases between. The germline V gene has CDR1 GTSNPN and CDR2 SVGIG (reference sequence). The length of the CDR3 is 15 residues.

This chain links TRBV30 with TRBJ1-3; D remains unclear. The TCR was taken from a person aged 18-60 years who received the Ad26.COV2.S COVID-19 vaccine or a placebo. This specimen was peripheral blood, taken in a trial of Ad26.COV2.S vaccine versus placebo. Here the CDR3 reads CAWRRQPSAGNTIYF. CDR3 nucleotides: TGTGCCTGGAGGCGGCAACCCTCGGCTGGAAACACCATATATTTT.